The sequence of this T cell receptor beta chain was determined in a study of T cells after yellow fever vaccination. Study results and caveats: Of the clonotypes, a small share occurred in both CD4 and CD8 compartments. The booster response re-showed most primary clones: approximately 95% CD4, almost 90% CD8.

The CDR3 loop spans 15 amino acids. Germline loops: CDR1 MNHNY, CDR2 SVGAGI (reference sequence). The V end lost 2 bases, the J end lost 1 base, and 11 bases lay between the germline ends. For TCR, cDNA came from 5'RACE template switching, which added a universal primer site and UMIs. From the 5' RACE reads, TCRdb called clonotypes with MiXCR, one entry per CDR3 protein. The sample records some 120,000 distinct CDR3 sequences, roughly 8.2% being singletons. To note about this clonotype: Its antigen is unknown.

The chain combines TRBV6-6 with TRBJ1-2; no reliable D call. The sample was CD8+ T cells sorted from PBMCs, taken on the day of the yellow fever booster vaccination. This sequence originates from a young man who received the YFV17D yellow fever vaccine. CDR3 DNA sequence: TGTGCCAGCAGTTACGGCCGCCAGCTTAACTATGGCTACACCTTC. This translates into CASSYGRQLNYGYTF.